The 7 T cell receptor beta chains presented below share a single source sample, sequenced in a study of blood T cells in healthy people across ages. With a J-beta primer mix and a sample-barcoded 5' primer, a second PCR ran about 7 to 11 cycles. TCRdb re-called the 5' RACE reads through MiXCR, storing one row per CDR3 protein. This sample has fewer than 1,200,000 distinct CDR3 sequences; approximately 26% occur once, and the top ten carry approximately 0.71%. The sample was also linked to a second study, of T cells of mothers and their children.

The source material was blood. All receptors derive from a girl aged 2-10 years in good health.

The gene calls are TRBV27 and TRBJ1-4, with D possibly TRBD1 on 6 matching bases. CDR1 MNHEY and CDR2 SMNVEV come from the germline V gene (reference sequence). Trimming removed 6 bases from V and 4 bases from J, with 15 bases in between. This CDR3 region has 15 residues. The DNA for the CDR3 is TGTGCCAGCAGGGGAAAGGACAGTTATAATGAAAAACTGTTTTTT. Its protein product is CASRGKDSYNEKLFF.

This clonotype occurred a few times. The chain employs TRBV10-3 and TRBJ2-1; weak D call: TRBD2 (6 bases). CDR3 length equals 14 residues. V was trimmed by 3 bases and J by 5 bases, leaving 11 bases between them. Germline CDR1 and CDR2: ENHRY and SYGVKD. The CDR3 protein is CAISELGGNNEQFF. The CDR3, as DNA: TGTGCCATCAGTGAATTGGGGGGTAACAATGAGCAGTTCTTC.

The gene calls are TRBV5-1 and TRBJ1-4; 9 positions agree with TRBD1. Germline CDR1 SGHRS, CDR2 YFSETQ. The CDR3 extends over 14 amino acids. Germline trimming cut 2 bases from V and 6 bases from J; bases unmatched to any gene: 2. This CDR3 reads CASSFRTGDEKLFF. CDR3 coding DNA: TGCGCCAGCAGCTTCCGGACAGGGGATGAAAAACTGTTTTTT.

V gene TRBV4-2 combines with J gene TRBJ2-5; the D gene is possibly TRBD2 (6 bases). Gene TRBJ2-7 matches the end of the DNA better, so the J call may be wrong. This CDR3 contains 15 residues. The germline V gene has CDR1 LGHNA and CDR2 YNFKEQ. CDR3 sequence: CASSQDGTTGVEQYF. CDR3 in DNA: TGTGCCAGCAGCCAAGATGGGACGACGGGGGTCGAGCAGTACTTC.

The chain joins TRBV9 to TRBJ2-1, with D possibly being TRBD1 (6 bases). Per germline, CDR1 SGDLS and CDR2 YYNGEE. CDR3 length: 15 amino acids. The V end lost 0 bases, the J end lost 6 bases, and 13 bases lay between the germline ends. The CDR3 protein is CASSVVLGARNEQFF. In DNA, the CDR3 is TGTGCCAGCAGCGTAGTTCTGGGGGCTCGCAATGAGCAGTTCTTC.

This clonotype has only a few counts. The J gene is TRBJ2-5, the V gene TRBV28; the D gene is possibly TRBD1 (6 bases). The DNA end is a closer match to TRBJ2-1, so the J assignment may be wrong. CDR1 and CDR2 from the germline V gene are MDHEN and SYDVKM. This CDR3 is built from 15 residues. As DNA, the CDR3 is TGTGCCAGCAGTTTAACGCCGGGGACAAACAATGAGCAGTTCTTC. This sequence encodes CASSLTPGTNNEQFF.

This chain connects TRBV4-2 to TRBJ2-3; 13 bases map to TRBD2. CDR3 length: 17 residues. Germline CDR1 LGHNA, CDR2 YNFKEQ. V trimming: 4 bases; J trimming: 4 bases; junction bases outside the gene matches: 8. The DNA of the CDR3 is TGTGCCAGCAGCCCCCGGACTAGCGGGAGAGCTGCAGATACGCAGTATTTT. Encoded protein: CASSPRTSGRAADTQYF.